This T cell receptor (beta chain) was captured by sequencing in a study of blood T cell repertoires in COVID-19. Study summary: Sources were T cells, B-cell-depleted T cells, or PBMCs; the material itself was cDNA or gDNA.

Trimming took off 3 bases at V and 10 bases at J, with 14 bases between the two ends. There are 12 residues in the CDR3. The germline V gene encodes CDR1 SGHRS and CDR2 YFSETQ. Sequenced by immunoSEQ multiplex PCR; TCRdb stores in-frame clones only, minus some. Of fewer than 250,000 clones in the sample, around 85% were seen once. This sequence was found in a man in his forties with acute or convalescent COVID-19. The sample comprised peripheral blood. The chain employs TRBV5-1 and TRBJ2-7; no clear D. The CDR3 loop is CASSSLRSLQYF. The CDR3 nucleotides read TGCGCCAGCAGCTCCCTTAGAAGCCTTCAGTACTTC.